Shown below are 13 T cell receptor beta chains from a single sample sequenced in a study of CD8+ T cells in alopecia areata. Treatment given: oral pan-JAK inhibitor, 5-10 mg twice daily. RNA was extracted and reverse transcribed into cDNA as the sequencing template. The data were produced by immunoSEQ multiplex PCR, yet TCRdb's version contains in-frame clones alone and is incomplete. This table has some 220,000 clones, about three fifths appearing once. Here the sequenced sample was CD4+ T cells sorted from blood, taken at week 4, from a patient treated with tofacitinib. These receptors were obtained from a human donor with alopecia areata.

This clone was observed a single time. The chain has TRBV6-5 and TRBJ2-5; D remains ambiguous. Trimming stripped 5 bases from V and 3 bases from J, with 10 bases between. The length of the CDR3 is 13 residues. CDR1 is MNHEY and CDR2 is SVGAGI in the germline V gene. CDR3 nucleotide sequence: TGTGCCAGCAGTCACGGACGGAAAGAGACCCAGTACTTC. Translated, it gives CASSHGRKETQYF.

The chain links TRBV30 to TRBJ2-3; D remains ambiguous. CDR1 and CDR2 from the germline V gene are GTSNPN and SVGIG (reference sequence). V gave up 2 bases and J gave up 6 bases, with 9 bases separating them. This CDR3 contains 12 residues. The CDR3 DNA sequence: TGTGCCTGGAGTCCAATGGGGGATACGCAGTATTTT. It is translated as CAWSPMGDTQYF.

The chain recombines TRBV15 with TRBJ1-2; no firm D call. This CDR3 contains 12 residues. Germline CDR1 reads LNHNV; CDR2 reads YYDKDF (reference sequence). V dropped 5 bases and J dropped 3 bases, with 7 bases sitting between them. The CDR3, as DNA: TGTGCCACCAGCGAGGGATACTATGGCTACACCTTC. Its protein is CATSEGYYGYTF.

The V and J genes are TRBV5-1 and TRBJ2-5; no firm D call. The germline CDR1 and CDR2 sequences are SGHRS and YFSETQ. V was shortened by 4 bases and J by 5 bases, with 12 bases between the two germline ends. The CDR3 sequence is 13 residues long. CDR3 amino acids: CASSKGSPETQYF. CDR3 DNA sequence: TGCGCCAGCAGCAAGGGATCGCCGGAGACCCAGTACTTC.

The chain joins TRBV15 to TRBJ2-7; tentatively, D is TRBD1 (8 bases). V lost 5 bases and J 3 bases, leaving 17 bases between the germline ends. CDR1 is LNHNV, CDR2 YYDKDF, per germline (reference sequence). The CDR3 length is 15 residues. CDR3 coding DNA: TGTGCCACCAGCCCCTACAGGGGGGAGGGCTACGAGCAGTACTTC. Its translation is CATSPYRGEGYEQYF.

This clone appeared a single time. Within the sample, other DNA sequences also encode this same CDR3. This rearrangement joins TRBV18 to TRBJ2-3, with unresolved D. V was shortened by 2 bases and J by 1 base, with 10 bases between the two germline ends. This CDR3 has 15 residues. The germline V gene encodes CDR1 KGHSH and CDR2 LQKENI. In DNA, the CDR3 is TGTGCCAGCTCACCAGGCGGTAGGGGCACAGATACGCAGTATTTT. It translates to CASSPGGRGTDTQYF. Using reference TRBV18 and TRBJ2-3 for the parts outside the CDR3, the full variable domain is NAGVMQNPRHLVRRRGQEARLRCSPMKGHSHVYWYRQLPEEGLKFMVYLQKENIIDESGMPKERFSAEFPKEGPSILRIQQVVRGDSAAYFCASSPGGRGTDTQYFGPGTRLTVL.

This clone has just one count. The DNA for the CDR3 is TGCGCCAGCAGCCAGGACGCCCAGGGGAGCACTGAAGCTTTCTTT. Its translation: CASSQDAQGSTEAFF. J is TRBJ1-1 and V is TRBV4-3; tentatively, D is TRBD1 (6 bases). Trimming took off 3 bases at V and 4 bases at J, with 15 bases between the two ends. This CDR3 is built from 15 residues. Germline CDR1 reads LGHNA; CDR2 reads YSLEER.

Here the CDR3 reads CSVDNGDRGLRNEQFF. Written as DNA, the CDR3 is TGCAGCGTTGATAACGGTGACAGGGGGCTTAGGAATGAGCAGTTCTTC. This rearrangement joins TRBV29-1 to TRBJ2-1; 10 bases are a match to TRBD1. J lost 7 bases, V lost 3 bases, and 12 bases had no gene match. The germline CDR1 and CDR2 sequences are SQVTM and ANQGSEA. The CDR3 sequence is 16 residues long.

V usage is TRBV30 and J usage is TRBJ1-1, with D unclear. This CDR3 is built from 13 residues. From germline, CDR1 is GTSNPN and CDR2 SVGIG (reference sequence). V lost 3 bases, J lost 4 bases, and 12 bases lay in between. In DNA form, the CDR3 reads TGTGCCTGGAGACTCCAGCCCGCCACTGAAGCTTTCTTT. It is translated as CAWRLQPATEAFF.

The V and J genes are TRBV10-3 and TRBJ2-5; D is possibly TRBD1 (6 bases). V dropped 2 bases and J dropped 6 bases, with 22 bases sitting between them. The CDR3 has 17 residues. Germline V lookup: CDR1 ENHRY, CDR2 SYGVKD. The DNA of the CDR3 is TGTGCCATCAGTGAGACCTCACAGGGAGTTTTTCGAAAGACCCAGTACTTC. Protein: CAISETSQGVFRKTQYF.

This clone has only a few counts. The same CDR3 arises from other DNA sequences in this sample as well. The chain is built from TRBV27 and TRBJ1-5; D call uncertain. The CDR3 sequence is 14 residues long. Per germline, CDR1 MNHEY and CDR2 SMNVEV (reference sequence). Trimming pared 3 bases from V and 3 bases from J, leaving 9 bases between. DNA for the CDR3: TGTGCCAGCAGTTTCGGGAGTGACAATCAGCCCCAGCATTTT. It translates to CASSFGSDNQPQHF.

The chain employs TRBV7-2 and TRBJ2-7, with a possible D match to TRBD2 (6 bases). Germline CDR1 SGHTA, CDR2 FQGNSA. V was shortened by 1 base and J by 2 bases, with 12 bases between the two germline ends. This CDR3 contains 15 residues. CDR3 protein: CASSLDGGDAYEQYF. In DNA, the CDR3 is TGTGCCAGCAGCTTAGATGGCGGGGACGCCTACGAGCAGTACTTC.

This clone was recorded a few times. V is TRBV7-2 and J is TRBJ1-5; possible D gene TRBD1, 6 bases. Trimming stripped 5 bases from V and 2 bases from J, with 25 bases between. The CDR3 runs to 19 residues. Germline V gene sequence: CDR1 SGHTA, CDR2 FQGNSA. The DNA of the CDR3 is TGTGCCAGCAGCCTAAGAGGGGCTGGGGGGCGCGGTGGCAATCAGCCCCAGCATTTT. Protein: CASSLRGAGGRGGNQPQHF.